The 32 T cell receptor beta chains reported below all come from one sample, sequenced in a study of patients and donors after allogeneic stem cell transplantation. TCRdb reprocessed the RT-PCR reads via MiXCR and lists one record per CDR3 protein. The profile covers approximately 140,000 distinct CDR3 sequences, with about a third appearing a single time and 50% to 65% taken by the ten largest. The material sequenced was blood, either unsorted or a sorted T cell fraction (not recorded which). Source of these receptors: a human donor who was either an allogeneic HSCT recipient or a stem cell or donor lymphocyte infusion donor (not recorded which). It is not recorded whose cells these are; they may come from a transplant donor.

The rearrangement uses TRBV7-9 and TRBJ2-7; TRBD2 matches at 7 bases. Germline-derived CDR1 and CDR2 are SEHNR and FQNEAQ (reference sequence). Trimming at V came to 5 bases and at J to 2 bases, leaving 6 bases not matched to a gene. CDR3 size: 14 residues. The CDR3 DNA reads TGTGCCAGCAGCGCTACCCGGGGGGCCTACGAGCAGTACTTC. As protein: CASSATRGAYEQYF.

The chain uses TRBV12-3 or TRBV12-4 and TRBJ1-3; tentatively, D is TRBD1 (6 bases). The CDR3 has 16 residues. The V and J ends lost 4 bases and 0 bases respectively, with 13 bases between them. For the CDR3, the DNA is TGTGCCAGCAGTTGGAGGGACATGAGCTCTGGAAACACCATATATTTT. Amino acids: CASSWRDMSSGNTIYF.

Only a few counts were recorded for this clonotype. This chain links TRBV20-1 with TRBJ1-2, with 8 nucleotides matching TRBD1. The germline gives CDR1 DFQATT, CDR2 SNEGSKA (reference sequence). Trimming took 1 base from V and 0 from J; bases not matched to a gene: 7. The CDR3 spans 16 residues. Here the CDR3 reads CSARAAQGATNYGYTF. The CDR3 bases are TGCAGTGCTAGAGCCGCCCAGGGGGCTACTAACTATGGCTACACCTTC.

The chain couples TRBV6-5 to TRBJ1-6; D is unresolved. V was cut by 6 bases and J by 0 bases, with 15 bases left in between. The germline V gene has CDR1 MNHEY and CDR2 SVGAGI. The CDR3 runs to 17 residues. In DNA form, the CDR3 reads TGTGCCAGCAGCCTCGACCGGTTGAGCTCCTATAATTCACCCCTCCACTTT. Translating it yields CASSLDRLSSYNSPLHF.

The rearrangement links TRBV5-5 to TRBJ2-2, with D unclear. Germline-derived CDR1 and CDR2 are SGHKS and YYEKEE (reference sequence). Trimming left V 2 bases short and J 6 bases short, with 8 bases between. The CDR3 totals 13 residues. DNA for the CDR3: TGTGCCAGCAGCTTACCTAGAGCCGGGGAGCTGTTTTTT. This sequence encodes CASSLPRAGELFF.

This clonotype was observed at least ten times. The CDR3 here is CASSVGQSYGYTF. The CDR3 region has the DNA TGTGCCAGCAGTGTCGGACAGTCCTATGGCTACACCTTC. This chain connects TRBV12-3 or TRBV12-4 to TRBJ1-2, with D possibly matching TRBD1 (6 bases). The CDR3 has 13 amino acids. V lost 5 bases to trimming and J lost 4 bases, with 11 bases between them.

The CDR3 coding sequence is TGTGCCAGCAGCTTGGGTGCAGGGCCGCCTGGCAATCAGCCCCAGCATTTT. This translates into CASSLGAGPPGNQPQHF. The rearrangement joins TRBV7-2 to TRBJ1-5, with D possibly being TRBD1 (5 bases). Germline CDR1 and CDR2: SGHTA and FQGNSA. Trimming shortened V by 3 bases and J by 2 bases, and 17 bases separated the two germline ends. The CDR3 consists of 17 residues.

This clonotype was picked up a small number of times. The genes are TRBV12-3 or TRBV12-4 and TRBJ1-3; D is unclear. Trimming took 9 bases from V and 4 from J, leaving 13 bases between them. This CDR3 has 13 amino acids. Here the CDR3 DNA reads TGTGCCAGTTTAGGGAACGGAGGAAACACCATATATTTT. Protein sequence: CASLGNGGNTIYF.

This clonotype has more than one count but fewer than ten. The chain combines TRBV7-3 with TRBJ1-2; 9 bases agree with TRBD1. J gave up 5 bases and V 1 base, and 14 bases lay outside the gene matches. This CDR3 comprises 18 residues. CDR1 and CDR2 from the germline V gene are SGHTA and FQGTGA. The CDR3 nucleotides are TGTGCCAGCAGCTTAAGGCCGATGGGACAGGGACAACTTTATGGCTACACCTTC. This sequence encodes CASSLRPMGQGQLYGYTF.

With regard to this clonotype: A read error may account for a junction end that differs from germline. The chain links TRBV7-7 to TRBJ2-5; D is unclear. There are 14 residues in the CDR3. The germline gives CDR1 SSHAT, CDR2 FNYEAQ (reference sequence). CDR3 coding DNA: TGTGCTAGCAGCCAGGACGGTAGCTTTGAGACCCAGTACTTC. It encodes CASSQDGSFETQYF.

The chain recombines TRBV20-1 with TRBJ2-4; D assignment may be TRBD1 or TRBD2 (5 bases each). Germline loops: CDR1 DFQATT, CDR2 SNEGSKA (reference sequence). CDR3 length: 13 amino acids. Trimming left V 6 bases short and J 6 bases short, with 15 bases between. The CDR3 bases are TGCAGTGCGTCGGGTAGGGACCTAAACATTCAGTACTTC. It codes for CSASGRDLNIQYF.

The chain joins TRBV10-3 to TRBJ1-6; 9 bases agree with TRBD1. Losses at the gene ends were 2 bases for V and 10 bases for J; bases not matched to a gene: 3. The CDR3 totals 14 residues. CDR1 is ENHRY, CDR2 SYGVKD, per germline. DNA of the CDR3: TGTGCCATCAGTGAGAGGGACAGGGTGTCACCCCTCCACTTT. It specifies CAISERDRVSPLHF.

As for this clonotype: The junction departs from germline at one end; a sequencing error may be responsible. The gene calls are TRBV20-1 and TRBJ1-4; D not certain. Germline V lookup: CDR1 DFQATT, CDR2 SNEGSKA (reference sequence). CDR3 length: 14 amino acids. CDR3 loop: CSAGETQAEEKLFF. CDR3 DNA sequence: TGCAGTGCTGGAGAAACCCAGGCGGAGGAAAAACTGTTTTTT.

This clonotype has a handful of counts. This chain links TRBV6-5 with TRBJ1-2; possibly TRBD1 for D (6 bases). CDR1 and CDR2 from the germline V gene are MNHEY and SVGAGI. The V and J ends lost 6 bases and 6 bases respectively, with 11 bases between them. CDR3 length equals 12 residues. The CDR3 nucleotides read TGTGCCAGCAGAAGGGACATCCATGGCTACACCTTC. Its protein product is CASRRDIHGYTF.

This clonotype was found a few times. CDR3 residues: CATSSRRQDDSPLHF. CDR3 coding DNA: TGTGCCACCAGCAGTAGAAGACAGGATGATTCACCCCTCCACTTT. This chain links TRBV15 with TRBJ1-6; a weak D match, TRBD1 (6 bases). The length of the CDR3 is 15 residues. Trimming removed 3 bases at V and 8 bases at J, with 14 bases between. Germline V gene lookup returns CDR1 LNHNV and CDR2 YYDKDF (reference sequence).

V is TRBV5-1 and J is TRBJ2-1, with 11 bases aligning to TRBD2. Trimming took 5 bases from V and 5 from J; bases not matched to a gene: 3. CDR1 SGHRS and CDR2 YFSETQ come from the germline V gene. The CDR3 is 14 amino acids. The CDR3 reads CASRLAGDNNEQFF. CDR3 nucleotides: TGCGCCAGCAGACTAGCGGGGGATAACAATGAGCAGTTCTTC.

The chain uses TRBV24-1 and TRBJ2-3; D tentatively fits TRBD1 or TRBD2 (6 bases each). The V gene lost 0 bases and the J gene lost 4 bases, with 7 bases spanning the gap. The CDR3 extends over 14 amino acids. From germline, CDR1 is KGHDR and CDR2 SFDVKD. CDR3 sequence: CATSDLRGADTQYF. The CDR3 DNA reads TGTGCCACCAGTGATTTGAGGGGGGCAGATACGCAGTATTTT.

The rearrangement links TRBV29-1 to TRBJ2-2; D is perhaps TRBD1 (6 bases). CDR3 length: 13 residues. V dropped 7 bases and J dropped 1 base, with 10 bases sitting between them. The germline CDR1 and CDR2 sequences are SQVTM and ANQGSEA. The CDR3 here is CSGLGQNTGELFF. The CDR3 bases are TGCAGCGGGCTGGGACAGAACACCGGGGAGCTGTTTTTT.

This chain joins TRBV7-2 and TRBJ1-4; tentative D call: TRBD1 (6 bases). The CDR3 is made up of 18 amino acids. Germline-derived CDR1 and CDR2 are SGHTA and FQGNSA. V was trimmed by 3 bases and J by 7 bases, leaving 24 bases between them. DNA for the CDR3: TGTGCCAGCAGCTTCACCTTTCCTTATACAGGGCGAGTTGAAAAACTGTTTTTT. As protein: CASSFTFPYTGRVEKLFF.

The CDR3 here is CASSLRGHQPQHF. The CDR3 DNA sequence: TGTGCCAGCAGTTTACGGGGACATCAGCCCCAGCATTTT. This chain uses TRBV12-3 or TRBV12-4 with TRBJ1-5, with D maybe TRBD1 (5 bases). This CDR3 has 13 residues. V dropped 2 bases and J dropped 5 bases, with 7 bases sitting between them.

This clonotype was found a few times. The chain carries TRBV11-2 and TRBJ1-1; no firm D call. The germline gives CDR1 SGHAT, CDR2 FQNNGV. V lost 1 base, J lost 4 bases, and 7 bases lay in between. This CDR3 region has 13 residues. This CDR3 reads CASSLATRTEAFF. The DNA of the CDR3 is TGTGCCAGCAGCTTAGCGACACGCACTGAAGCTTTCTTT.

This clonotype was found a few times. Written as DNA, the CDR3 is TGTGCCAGCAGCCCCGCGGGAGGGGGGAATCAGCCCCAGCATTTT. Translation: CASSPAGGGNQPQHF. The V and J genes are TRBV12-3 or TRBV12-4 and TRBJ1-5; perhaps TRBD1 as D (6 bases). This CDR3 comprises 15 residues. V was shortened by 6 bases and J by 4 bases, with 16 bases between the two germline ends.

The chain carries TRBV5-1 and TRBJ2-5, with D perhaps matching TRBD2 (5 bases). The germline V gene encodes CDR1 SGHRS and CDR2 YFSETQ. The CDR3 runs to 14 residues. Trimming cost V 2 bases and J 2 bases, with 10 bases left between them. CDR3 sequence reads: CASSLGAVQETQYF. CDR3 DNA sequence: TGCGCCAGCAGCTTAGGAGCGGTACAAGAGACCCAGTACTTC.

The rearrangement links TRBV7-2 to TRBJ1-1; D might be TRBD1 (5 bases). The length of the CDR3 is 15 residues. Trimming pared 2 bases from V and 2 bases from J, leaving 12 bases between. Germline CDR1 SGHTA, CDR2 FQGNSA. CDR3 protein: CASSLSMGVNTEAFF. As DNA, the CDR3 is TGTGCCAGCAGCTTATCGATGGGGGTTAACACTGAAGCTTTCTTT.

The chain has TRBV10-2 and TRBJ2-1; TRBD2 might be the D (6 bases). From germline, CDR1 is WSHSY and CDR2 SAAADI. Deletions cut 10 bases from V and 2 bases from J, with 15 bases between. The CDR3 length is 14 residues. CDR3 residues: CATNGGRPYNEQFF. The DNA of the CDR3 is TGCGCCACCAATGGGGGGAGACCCTACAATGAGCAGTTCTTC.

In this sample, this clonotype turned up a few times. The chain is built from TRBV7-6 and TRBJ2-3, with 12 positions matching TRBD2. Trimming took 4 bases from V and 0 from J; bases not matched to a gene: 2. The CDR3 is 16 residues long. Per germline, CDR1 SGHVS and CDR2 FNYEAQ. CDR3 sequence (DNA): TGTGCCAGCAGCTGGACTAGCGGGGTTAGCACAGATACGCAGTATTTT. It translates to CASSWTSGVSTDTQYF.

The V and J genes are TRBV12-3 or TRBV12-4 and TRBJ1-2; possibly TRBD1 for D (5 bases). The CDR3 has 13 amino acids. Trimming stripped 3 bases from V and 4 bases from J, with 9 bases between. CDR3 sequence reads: CASSFDSLYGYTF. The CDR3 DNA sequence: TGTGCCAGCAGTTTTGACAGTCTCTATGGCTACACCTTC.

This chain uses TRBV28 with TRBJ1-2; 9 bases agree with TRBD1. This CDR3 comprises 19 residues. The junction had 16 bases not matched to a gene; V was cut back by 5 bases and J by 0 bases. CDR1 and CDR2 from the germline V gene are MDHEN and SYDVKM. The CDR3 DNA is TGTGCCAGCAGTACGAATAACAGGGGGCTAACTCCCCCTAACTATGGCTACACCTTC. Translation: CASSTNNRGLTPPNYGYTF.

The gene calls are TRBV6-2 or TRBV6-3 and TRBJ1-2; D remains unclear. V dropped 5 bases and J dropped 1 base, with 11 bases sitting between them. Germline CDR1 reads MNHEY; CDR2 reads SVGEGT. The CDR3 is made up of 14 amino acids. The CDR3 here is CASSLTDFNYGYTF. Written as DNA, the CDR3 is TGTGCCAGCAGTCTCACAGATTTTAACTATGGCTACACCTTC.

The DNA of the CDR3 is TGCAGCGTTCAGACCCTTAGCGGGGGAATCTACGAGCAGTACGTC. Translation: CSVQTLSGGIYEQYV. This chain connects TRBV29-1 to TRBJ2-7; 9 bases agree with TRBD2. This CDR3 comprises 15 residues. Germline CDR1 SQVTM, CDR2 ANQGSEA. J was trimmed by 3 bases and V by 5 bases; bases with no gene match: 11.

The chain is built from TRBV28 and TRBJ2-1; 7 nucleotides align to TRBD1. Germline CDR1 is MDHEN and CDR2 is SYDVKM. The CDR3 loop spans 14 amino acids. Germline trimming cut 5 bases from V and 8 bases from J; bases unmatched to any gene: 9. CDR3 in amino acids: CASSQDRALDEQFF. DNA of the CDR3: TGTGCCAGCAGTCAAGACAGGGCGTTGGATGAGCAGTTCTTC.

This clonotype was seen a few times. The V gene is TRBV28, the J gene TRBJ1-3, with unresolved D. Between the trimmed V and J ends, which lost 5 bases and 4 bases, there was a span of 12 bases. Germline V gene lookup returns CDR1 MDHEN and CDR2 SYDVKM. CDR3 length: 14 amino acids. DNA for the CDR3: TGTGCCAGCAGTCTCCTTCGTTTAGGAAACACCATATATTTT. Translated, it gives CASSLLRLGNTIYF.